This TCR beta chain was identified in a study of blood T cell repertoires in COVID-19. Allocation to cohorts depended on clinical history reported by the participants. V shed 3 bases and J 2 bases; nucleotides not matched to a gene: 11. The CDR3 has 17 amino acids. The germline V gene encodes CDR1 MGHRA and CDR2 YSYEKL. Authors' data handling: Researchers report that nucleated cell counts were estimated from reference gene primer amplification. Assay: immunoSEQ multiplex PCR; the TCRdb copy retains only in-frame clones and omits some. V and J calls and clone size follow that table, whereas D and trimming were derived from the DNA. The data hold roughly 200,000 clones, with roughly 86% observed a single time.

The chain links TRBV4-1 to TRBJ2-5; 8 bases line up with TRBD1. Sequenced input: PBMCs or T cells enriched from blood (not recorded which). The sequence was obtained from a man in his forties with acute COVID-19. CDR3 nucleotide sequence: TGCGCCAGCAGCCAGGAAGGAACAGGGGGTGGACAAGAGACCCAGTACTTC. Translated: CASSQEGTGGGQETQYF.